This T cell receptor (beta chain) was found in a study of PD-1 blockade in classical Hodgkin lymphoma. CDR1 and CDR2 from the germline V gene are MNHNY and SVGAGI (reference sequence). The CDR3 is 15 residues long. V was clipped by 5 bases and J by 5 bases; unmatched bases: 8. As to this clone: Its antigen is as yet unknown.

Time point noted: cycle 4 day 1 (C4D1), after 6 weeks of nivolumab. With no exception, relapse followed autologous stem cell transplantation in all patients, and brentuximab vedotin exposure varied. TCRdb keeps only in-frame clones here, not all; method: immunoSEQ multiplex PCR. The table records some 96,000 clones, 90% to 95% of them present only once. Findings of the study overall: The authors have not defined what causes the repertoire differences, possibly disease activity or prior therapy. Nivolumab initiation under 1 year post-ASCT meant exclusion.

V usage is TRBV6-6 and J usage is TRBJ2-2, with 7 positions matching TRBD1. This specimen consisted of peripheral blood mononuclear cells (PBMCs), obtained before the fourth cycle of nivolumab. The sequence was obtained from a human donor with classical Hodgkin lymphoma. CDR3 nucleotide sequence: TGTGCCAGCAGTCCATTCAGGACAGGAACCGGGGAGCTGTTTTTT. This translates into CASSPFRTGTGELFF.